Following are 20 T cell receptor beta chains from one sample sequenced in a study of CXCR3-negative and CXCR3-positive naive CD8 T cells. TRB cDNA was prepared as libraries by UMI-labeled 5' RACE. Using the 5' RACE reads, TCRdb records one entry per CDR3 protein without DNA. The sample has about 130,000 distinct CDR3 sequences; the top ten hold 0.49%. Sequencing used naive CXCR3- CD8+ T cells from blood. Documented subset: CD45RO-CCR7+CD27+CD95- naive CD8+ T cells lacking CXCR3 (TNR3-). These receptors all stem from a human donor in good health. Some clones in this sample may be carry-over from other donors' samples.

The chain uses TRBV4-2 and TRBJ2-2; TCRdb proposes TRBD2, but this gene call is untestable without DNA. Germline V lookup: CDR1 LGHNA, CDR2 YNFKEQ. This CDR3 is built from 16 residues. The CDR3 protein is CASSQPEGADTGELFF.

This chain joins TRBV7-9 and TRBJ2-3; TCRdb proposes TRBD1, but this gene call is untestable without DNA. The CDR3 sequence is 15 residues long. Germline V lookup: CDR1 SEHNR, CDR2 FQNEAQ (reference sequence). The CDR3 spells CASTSPFFSTDTQYF.

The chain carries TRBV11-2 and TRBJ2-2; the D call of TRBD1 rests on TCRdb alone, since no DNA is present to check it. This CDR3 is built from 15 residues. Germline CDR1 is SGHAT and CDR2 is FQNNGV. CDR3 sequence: CASSLRTGAAGELFF.

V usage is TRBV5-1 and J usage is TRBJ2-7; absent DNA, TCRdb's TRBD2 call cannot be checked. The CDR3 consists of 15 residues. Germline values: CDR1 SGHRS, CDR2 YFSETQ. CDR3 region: CASSLVLAGAYEQYF.

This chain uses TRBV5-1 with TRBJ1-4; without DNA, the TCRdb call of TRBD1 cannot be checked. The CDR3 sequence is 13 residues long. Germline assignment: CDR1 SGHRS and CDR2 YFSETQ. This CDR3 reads CASRQARAEKLFF.

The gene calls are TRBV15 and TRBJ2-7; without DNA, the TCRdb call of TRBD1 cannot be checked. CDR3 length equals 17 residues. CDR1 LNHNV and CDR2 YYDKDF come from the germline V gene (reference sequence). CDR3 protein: CATSGPGQFGAGYEQYF. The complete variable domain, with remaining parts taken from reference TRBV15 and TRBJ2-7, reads DAMVIQNPRYQVTQFGKPVTLSCSQTLNHNVMYWYQQKSSQAPKLLFHYYDKDFNNEADTPDNFQSRRPNTSFCFLDIRSPGLGDTAMYLCATSGPGQFGAGYEQYFGPGTRLTVT.

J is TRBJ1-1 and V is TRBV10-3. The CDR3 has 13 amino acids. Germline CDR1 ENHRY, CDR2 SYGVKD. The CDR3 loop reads CAIGNGMNTEAFF.

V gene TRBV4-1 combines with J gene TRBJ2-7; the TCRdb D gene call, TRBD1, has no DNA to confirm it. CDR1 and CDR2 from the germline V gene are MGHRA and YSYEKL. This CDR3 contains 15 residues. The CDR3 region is CASSRIARDGDEQYF.

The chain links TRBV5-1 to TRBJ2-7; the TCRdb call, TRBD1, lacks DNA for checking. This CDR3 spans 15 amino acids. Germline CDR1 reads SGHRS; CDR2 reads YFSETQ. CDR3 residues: CASSSGQDGTYEQYF.

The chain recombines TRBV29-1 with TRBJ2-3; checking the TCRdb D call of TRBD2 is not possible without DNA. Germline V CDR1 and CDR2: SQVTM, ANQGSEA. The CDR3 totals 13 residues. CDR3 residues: CSVGVGTTDTQYF.

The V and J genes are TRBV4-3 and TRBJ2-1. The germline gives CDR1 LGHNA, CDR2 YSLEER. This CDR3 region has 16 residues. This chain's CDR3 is CASSQGYSMGLNEQFF.

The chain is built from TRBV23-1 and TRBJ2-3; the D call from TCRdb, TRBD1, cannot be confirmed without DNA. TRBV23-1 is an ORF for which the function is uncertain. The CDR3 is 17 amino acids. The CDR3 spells CASSQPDREPFADTQYF.

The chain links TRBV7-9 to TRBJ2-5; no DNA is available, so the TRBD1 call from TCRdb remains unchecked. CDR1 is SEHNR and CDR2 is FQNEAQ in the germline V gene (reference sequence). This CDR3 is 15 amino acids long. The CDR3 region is CASSLVVGDQETQYF.

This CDR3 reads CASSLLGGQETQYF. The J gene is TRBJ2-5, the V gene TRBV7-3; TCRdb indicates TRBD2, and absent DNA this call remains unverified. Germline V lookup: CDR1 SGHTA, CDR2 FQGTGA. The CDR3 sequence is 14 residues long.

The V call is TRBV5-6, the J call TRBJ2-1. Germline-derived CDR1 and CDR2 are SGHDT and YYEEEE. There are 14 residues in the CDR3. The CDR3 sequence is CASSLRGSDNEQFF.

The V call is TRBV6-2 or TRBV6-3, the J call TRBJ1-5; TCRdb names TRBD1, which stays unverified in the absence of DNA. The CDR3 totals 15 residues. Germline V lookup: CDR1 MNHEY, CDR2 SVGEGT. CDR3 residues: CASSSGVYSNQPQHF.

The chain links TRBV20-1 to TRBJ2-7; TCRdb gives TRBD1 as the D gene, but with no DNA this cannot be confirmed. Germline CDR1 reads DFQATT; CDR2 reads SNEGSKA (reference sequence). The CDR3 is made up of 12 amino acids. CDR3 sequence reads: CSARGQGYEQYF.

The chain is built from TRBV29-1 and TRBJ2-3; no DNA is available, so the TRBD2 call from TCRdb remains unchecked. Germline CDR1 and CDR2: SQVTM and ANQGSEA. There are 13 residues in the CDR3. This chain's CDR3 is CSAPSGGPDTQYF.

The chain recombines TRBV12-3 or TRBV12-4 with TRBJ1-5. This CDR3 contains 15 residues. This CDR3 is CASSSNLGGDQPQHF.

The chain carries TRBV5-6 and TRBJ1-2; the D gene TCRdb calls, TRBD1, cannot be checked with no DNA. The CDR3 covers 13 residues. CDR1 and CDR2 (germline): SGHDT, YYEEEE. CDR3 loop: CASSPTGFYGYTF.